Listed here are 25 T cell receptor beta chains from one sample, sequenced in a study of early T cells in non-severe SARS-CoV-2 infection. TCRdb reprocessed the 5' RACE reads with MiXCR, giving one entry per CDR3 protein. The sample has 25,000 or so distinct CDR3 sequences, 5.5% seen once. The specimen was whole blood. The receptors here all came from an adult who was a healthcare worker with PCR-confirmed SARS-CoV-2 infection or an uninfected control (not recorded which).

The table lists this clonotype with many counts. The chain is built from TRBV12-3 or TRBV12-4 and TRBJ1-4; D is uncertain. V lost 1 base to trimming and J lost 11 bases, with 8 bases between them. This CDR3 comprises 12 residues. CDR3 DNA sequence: TGTGCCAGCAGTTTAGTTGAGGGCAAACTGTTTTTT. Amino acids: CASSLVEGKLFF.

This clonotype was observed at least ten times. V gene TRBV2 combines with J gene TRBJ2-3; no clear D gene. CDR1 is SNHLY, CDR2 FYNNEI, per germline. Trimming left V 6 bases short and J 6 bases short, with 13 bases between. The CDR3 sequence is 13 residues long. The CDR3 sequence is CASSREMSDTQYF. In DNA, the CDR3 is TGTGCCAGCAGCCGAGAGATGTCGGATACGCAGTATTTT.

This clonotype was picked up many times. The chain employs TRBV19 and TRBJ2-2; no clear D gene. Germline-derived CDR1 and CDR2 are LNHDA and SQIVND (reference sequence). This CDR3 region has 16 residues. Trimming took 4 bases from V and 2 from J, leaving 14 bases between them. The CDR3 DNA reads TGTGCCAGTAGTACTATTGACAAATACAACACCGGGGAGCTGTTTTTT. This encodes CASSTIDKYNTGELFF.

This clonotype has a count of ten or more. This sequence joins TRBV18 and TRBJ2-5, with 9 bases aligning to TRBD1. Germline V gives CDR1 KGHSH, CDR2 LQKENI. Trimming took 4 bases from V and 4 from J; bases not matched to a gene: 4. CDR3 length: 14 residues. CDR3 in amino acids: CASSQGQGRETQYF. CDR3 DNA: TGTGCCAGCTCACAGGGACAGGGACGAGAGACCCAGTACTTC.

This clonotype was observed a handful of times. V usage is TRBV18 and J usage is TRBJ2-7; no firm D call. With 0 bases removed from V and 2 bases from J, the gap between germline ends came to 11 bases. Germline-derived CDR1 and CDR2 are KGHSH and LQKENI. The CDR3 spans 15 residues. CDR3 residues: CASSPPNKRTYEQYF. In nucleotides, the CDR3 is TGTGCCAGCTCACCACCGAACAAGCGTACCTACGAGCAGTACTTC.

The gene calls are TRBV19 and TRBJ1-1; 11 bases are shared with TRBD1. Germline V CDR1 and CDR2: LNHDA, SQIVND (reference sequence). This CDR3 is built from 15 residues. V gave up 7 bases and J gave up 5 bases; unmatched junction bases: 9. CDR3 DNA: TGTGCCAGTATCGAGGACAGGGGGCCTAGGACTGAAGCTTTCTTT. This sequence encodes CASIEDRGPRTEAFF.

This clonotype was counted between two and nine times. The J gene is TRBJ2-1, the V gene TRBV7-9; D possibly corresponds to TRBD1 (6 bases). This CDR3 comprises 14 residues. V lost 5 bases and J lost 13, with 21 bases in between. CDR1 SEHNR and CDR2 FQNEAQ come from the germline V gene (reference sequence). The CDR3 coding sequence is TGTGCCAGCAGCAGCAGGGGTTTCCTGCAAGGTCAGTTCTTC. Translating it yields CASSSRGFLQGQFF. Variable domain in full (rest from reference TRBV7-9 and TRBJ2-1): DTGVSQNPRHKITKRGQNVTFRCDPISEHNRLYWYRQTLGQGPEFLTYFQNEAQLEKSRLLSDRFSAERPKGSFSTLEIQRTEQGDSAMYLCASSSRGFLQGQFFGPGTRLTVL.

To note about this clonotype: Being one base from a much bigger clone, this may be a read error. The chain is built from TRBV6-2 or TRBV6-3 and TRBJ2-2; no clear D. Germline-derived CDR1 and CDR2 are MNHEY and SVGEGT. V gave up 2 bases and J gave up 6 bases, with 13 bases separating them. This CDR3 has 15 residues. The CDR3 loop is CASSYNSDLPGELFF. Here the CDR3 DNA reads TGTGCCAGCAGTTACAATTCCGACCTGCCCGGGGAGCTGTTTTTT.

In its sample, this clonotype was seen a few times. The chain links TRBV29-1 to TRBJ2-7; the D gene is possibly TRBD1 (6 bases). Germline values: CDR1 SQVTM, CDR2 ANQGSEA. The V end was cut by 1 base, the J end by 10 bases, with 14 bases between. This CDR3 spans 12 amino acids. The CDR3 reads CSVEATTGFQYF. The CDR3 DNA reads TGCAGCGTTGAAGCCACTACAGGGTTCCAGTACTTC.

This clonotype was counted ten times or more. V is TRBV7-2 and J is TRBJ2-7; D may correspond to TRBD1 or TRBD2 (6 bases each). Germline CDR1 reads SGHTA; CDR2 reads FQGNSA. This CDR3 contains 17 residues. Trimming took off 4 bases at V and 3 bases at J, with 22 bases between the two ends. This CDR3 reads CASSSGSGAGPHYEQYF. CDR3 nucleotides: TGTGCCAGCAGCTCTGGGTCAGGGGCGGGGCCTCACTACGAGCAGTACTTC.

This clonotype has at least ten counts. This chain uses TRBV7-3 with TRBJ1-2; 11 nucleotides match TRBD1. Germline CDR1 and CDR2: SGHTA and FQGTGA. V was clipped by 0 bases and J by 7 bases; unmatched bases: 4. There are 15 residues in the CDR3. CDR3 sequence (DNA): TGTGCCAGCAGCTTAACCGGACAGGGGGCGCGTGGCTACACCTTC. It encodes CASSLTGQGARGYTF.

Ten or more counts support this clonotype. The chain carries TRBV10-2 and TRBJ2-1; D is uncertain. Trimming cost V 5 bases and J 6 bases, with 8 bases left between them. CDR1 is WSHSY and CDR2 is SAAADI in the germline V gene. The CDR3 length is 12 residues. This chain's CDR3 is CASSHNVNEQFF. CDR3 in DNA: TGCGCCAGCAGTCACAACGTCAATGAGCAGTTCTTC.

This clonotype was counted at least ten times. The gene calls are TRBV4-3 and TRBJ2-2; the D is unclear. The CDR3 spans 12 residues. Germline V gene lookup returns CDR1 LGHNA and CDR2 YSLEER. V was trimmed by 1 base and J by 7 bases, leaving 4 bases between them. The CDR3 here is CASSQGFGELFF. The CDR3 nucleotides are TGCGCCAGCAGCCAAGGGTTCGGGGAGCTGTTTTTT.

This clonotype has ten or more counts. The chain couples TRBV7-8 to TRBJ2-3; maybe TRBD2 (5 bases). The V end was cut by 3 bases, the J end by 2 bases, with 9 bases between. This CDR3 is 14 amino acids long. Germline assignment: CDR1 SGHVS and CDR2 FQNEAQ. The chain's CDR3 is CASSFARDTDTQYF. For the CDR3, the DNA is TGTGCCAGCAGCTTCGCGAGGGACACAGATACGCAGTATTTT. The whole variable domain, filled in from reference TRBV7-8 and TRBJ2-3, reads GAGVSQSPRYKVAKRGQDVALRCDPISGHVSLFWYQQALGQGPEFLTYFQNEAQLDKSGLPSDRFFAERPEGSVSTLKIQRTQQEDSAVYLCASSFARDTDTQYFGPGTRLTVL.

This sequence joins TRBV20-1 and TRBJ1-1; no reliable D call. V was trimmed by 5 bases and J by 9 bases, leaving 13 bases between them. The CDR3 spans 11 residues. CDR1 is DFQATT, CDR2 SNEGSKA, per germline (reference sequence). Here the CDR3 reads CSAPRPDQAFF. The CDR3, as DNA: TGCAGTGCTCCTAGACCCGATCAAGCTTTCTTT.

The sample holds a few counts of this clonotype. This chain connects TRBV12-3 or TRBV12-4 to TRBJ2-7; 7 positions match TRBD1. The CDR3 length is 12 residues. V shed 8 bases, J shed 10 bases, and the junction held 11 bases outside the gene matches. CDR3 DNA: TGTGCCAGCGGATATGACAGGGAAGGTCAGTACTTC. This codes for CASGYDREGQYF.

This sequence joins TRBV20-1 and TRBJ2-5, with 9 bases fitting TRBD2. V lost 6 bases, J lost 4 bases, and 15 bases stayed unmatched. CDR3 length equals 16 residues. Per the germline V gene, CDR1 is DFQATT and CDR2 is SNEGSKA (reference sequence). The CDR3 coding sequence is TGCAGTGCCCTTAACGAGGGCGGGGGGGCGAGAGAGACCCAGTACTTC. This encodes CSALNEGGGARETQYF.

CDR3 nucleotides: TGTGCCAGCAGCCCCGCTGAGGGCCAGTACTTC. Its translation is CASSPAEGQYF. The chain uses TRBV28 and TRBJ2-5; weak D call: TRBD2 (5 bases). This CDR3 has 11 residues. Germline CDR1 MDHEN, CDR2 SYDVKM. With 6 bases removed from V and 10 bases from J, the gap between germline ends came to 12 bases.

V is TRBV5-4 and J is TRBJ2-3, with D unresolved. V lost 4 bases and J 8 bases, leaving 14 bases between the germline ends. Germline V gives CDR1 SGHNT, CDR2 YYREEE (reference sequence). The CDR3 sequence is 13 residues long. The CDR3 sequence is CASSVDSSPTQYF. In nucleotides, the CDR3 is TGTGCCAGCAGCGTAGACTCGAGTCCTACGCAGTATTTT.

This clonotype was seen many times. The CDR3 loop reads CASSESGGNYGYTF. The CDR3 DNA reads TGTGCCAGCAGTGAATCGGGGGGTAACTATGGCTACACCTTC. The chain employs TRBV25-1 and TRBJ1-2; D may be TRBD1 (5 bases). The CDR3 has 14 residues. V shed 1 base and J shed 1 base, with 7 bases lying between them. In germline, CDR1 is MGHDK, CDR2 SYGVNS.

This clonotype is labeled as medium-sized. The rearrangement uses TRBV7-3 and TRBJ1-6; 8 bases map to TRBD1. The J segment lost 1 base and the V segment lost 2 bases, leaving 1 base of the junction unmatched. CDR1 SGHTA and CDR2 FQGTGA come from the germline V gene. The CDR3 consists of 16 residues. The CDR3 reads CASSLQGASYNSPLHF. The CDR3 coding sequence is TGTGCCAGCAGCTTACAGGGGGCATCCTATAATTCACCCCTCCACTTT.

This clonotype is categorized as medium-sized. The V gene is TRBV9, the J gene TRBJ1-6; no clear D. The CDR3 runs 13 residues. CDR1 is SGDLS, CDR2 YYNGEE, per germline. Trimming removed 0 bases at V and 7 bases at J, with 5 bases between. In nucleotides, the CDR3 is TGTGCCAGCAGCGTAGTAGGGAATTCACCCCTCCACTTT. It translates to CASSVVGNSPLHF.

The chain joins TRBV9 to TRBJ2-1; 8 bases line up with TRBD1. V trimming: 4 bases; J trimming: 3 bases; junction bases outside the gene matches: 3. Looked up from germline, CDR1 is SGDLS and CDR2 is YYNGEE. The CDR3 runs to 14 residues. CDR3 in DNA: TGTGCCAGCAGCCAGGGGGCGGGCTACAATGAGCAGTTCTTC. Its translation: CASSQGAGYNEQFF.

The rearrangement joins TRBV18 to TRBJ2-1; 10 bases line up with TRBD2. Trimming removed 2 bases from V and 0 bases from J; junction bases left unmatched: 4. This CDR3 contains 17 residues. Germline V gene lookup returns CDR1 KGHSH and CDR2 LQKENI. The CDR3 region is CASSPLLAGSSYNEQFF. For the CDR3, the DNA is TGTGCCAGCTCACCATTACTAGCGGGGAGCTCCTACAATGAGCAGTTCTTC.

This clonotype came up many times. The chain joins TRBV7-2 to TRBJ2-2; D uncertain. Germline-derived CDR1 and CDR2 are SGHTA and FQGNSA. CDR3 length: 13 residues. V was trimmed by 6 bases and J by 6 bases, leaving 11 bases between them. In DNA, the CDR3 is TGTGCCAGCAGACAAGGGTCTGCCGGGGAGCTGTTTTTT. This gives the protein CASRQGSAGELFF.